This entry lists 20 T cell receptor beta chains sequenced from one sample in a study of blood T cell repertoires in COVID-19. TCRdb's copy holds only in-frame clones and misses some; the assay was immunoSEQ multiplex PCR. The table records roughly 86,000 clones, approximately 84% of them present only once. Input material: peripheral blood. The source of these receptors is a man aged 55 to 70 with acute or convalescent COVID-19.

The table lists this clone with a count of one. V is TRBV3-1 (or the pseudogene TRBV3-2) and J is TRBJ1-1, with D perhaps matching TRBD1 (5 bases). Germline CDR1 LGHDT, CDR2 YNNKEL (reference sequence). The V and J ends lost 4 bases and 1 base respectively, with 7 bases between them. The CDR3 consists of 13 residues. In DNA, the CDR3 is TGTGCCAGCAGCCGTACAGGGAACACTGAAGCTTTCTTT. This codes for CASSRTGNTEAFF.

This clone was detected only a few times. The genes are TRBV9 and TRBJ1-5; D is ambiguous. The CDR3 has 15 residues. Germline lookup yields CDR1 SGDLS and CDR2 YYNGEE. The germline V and J ends were trimmed by 3 bases and 7 bases, with 17 bases remaining between them. The CDR3 spells CASSGGGGLNQPQHF. The CDR3 nucleotides are TGTGCCAGCAGCGGTGGAGGAGGGCTGAACCAGCCCCAGCATTTT. The full variable domain, in which reference TRBV9 and TRBJ1-5 provide the parts outside the CDR3, is DSGVTQTPKHLITATGQRVTLRCSPRSGDLSVYWYQQSLDQGLQFLIQYYNGEERAKGNILERFSAQQFPDLHSELNLSSLELGDSALYFCASSGGGGLNQPQHFGDGTRLSIL.

The rearrangement joins TRBV30 to TRBJ1-3; D might be TRBD1 (6 bases). This CDR3 region has 15 residues. V was clipped by 4 bases and J by 4 bases, with 17 bases between them. The germline V gene has CDR1 GTSNPN and CDR2 SVGIG (reference sequence). CDR3 nucleotides: TGTGCCTGGAAGGCGGTGTTCAGGGGAGGAAACACCATATATTTT. This translates into CAWKAVFRGGNTIYF.

This chain joins TRBV5-4 and TRBJ2-5; perhaps TRBD2 as D (7 bases). V lost 4 bases and J lost 3, with 16 bases in between. This CDR3 contains 15 residues. Germline V CDR1 and CDR2: SGHNT, YYREEE (reference sequence). The CDR3 region is CASSPFTGGEETQYF. CDR3 DNA sequence: TGTGCCAGCAGCCCTTTTACGGGGGGCGAAGAGACCCAGTACTTC. Full variable domain (missing parts from reference TRBV5-4 and TRBJ2-5): ETGVTQSPTHLIKTRGQQVTLRCSSQSGHNTVSWYQQALGQGPQFIFQYYREEENGRGNFPPRFSGLQFPNYSSELNVNALELDDSALYLCASSPFTGGEETQYFGPGTRLLVL.

The rearrangement uses TRBV27 and TRBJ1-4; 7 bases match TRBD1. The CDR3 has 15 residues. Losses at the gene ends were 6 bases for V and 2 bases for J; bases not matched to a gene: 6. Germline V gene lookup returns CDR1 MNHEY and CDR2 SMNVEV (reference sequence). The CDR3 loop is CASRNLGQTNEKLFF. For the CDR3, the DNA is TGTGCCAGCAGGAATCTGGGACAGACTAATGAAAAACTGTTTTTT. Looking up the rest from reference TRBV27 and TRBJ1-4 gives the full variable domain: EAQVTQNPRYLITVTGKKLTVTCSQNMNHEYMSWYRQDPGLGLRQIYYSMNVEVTDKGDVPEGYKVSRKEKRNFPLILESPSPNQTSLYFCASRNLGQTNEKLFFGSGTQLSVL.

The CDR3 region has the DNA TGCGCCAGCAGGCCAATACACGTAGGCGGAGGGAACTATGGCTACACCTTC. Its protein product is CASRPIHVGGGNYGYTF. The chain recombines TRBV4-1 with TRBJ1-2, with unresolved D. CDR1 is MGHRA, CDR2 YSYEKL, per germline. The CDR3 length is 17 residues. The V and J ends lost 6 bases and 2 bases respectively, with 22 bases between them.

The chain is built from TRBV4-2 and TRBJ2-3; D ambiguous. The CDR3 runs 14 residues. CDR1 is LGHNA, CDR2 YNFKEQ, per germline. Trimming shortened V by 1 base and J by 2 bases, and 7 bases separated the two germline ends. CDR3 nucleotide sequence: TGTGCCAGCAGCCAAGGTAGTACCACAGATACGCAGTATTTT. Amino acids: CASSQGSTTDTQYF.

The chain carries TRBV7-2 and TRBJ1-1; D remains ambiguous. V shed 3 bases and J shed 7 bases, with 12 bases lying between them. Germline V gene sequence: CDR1 SGHTA, CDR2 FQGNSA. This CDR3 has 13 amino acids. The DNA for the CDR3 is TGTGCCAGCAGCTTTGCCGGGTCCGGTGAAGCTTTCTTT. The encoded protein is CASSFAGSGEAFF. The variable domain in full, completed from reference TRBV7-2 and TRBJ1-1, reads GAGVSQSPSNKVTEKGKDVELRCDPISGHTALYWYRQSLGQGLEFLIYFQGNSAPDKSGLPSDRFSAERTGGSVSTLTIQRTQQEDSAVYLCASSFAGSGEAFFGQGTRLTVV.

V and J are TRBV18 and TRBJ2-5; maybe TRBD1 (6 bases). V lost 3 bases and J lost 2, with 10 bases in between. Looked up from germline, CDR1 is KGHSH and CDR2 is LQKENI. There are 14 residues in the CDR3. CDR3: CASSPGTLQETQYF. The CDR3 DNA follows: TGTGCCAGCTCACCCGGGACATTACAAGAGACCCAGTACTTC.

This clone was observed a single time. The chain carries TRBV9 and TRBJ1-2; TRBD1 might be the D (6 bases). CDR3 size: 15 residues. The V gene lost 4 bases and the J gene lost 7 bases, with 20 bases spanning the gap. Germline V CDR1 and CDR2: SGDLS, YYNGEE. The CDR3 reads CASSPSDRPVGGYTF. The CDR3 coding sequence is TGTGCCAGCAGCCCCTCCGACAGGCCCGTTGGTGGCTACACCTTC. Full variable domain (remainder filled in from reference TRBV9 and TRBJ1-2): DSGVTQTPKHLITATGQRVTLRCSPRSGDLSVYWYQQSLDQGLQFLIQYYNGEERAKGNILERFSAQQFPDLHSELNLSSLELGDSALYFCASSPSDRPVGGYTFGSGTRLTVV.

The table lists this clone with a few counts. The chain recombines TRBV18 with TRBJ2-3; D possibly corresponds to TRBD2 (5 bases). Germline V gene data show CDR1 as KGHSH and CDR2 as LQKENI. The length of the CDR3 is 15 residues. The V gene lost 1 base and the J gene lost 2 bases, with 10 bases spanning the gap. CDR3 coding DNA: TGTGCCAGCTCACCACTTAAGGACTCCACAGATACGCAGTATTTT. Protein product: CASSPLKDSTDTQYF.

The gene calls are TRBV6-5 and TRBJ2-7; maybe TRBD1 (5 bases). Germline CDR1 MNHEY, CDR2 SVGAGI. The CDR3 sequence is 12 residues long. Trimming took 4 bases from V and 6 from J, leaving 10 bases between them. DNA for the CDR3: TGTGCCAGCAGTTCAACAGGTGTCGAGCAGTACTTC. Translating gives CASSSTGVEQYF.

The J gene is TRBJ1-2, the V gene TRBV6-5, with D maybe TRBD1 (5 bases). Germline V gene sequence: CDR1 MNHEY, CDR2 SVGAGI. V was shortened by 6 bases and J by 7 bases, with 18 bases between the two germline ends. The CDR3 sequence is 14 residues long. This CDR3 reads CASRPTGGAGGYTF. The CDR3 nucleotides are TGTGCCAGCAGGCCCACGGGCGGGGCGGGTGGCTACACCTTC.

This clone occurred once. This chain connects TRBV14 to TRBJ2-7, with 7 nucleotides matching TRBD2. The CDR3 extends over 15 amino acids. V was clipped by 4 bases and J by 5 bases; unmatched bases: 11. Germline CDR1 and CDR2: SGHDN and FVKESK. The CDR3 bases are TGTGCCAGCAGCCCTTTCGGGCGGGGGAGGAACGAGCAGTACTTC. This gives the protein CASSPFGRGRNEQYF.

The V and J genes are TRBV9 and TRBJ2-6; D is perhaps TRBD1 (5 bases). Germline V lookup: CDR1 SGDLS, CDR2 YYNGEE. The V and J ends lost 7 bases and 4 bases respectively, with 12 bases between them. The CDR3 consists of 14 residues. The CDR3 DNA is TGTGCCAGCGGCAAAGGGGCAGGGGCCAACGTCCTGACTTTC. Protein: CASGKGAGANVLTF.

The J gene is TRBJ1-1, the V gene TRBV6-5; no definite D call. The CDR3 is 13 amino acids. V lost 4 bases to trimming and J lost 4 bases, with 10 bases between them. Germline-derived CDR1 and CDR2 are MNHEY and SVGAGI. Here the CDR3 DNA reads TGTGCCAGCAGTTCCCACGGCGGCACTGAAGCTTTCTTT. Encoded protein: CASSSHGGTEAFF.

The V and J genes are TRBV6-6 and TRBJ1-4; 9 bases align to TRBD1. The CDR3 loop spans 14 amino acids. With 2 bases clipped from V and 7 bases from J, the junction kept 2 bases outside the gene matches. Germline V CDR1 and CDR2: MNHNY, SVGAGI (reference sequence). In DNA, the CDR3 is TGTGCCAGCAGTTACGGGACAGGGACTGAAAAACTGTTTTTT. Encoded protein: CASSYGTGTEKLFF.

The V call is TRBV7-3, the J call TRBJ2-3, with D tentatively TRBD1 (6 bases). The CDR3 is made up of 15 amino acids. Trimming cost V 3 bases and J 0 bases, with 10 bases left between them. CDR1 SGHTA and CDR2 FQGTGA come from the germline V gene. CDR3 protein: CASSFEGESTDTQYF. In DNA form, the CDR3 reads TGTGCCAGCAGCTTCGAGGGGGAGAGCACAGATACGCAGTATTTT.

The V call is TRBV5-1, the J call TRBJ2-7, with 7 nucleotides matching TRBD1. This CDR3 region has 14 residues. Per the germline V gene, CDR1 is SGHRS and CDR2 is YFSETQ. With V trimmed by 4 bases and J by 2 bases, 6 bases remained unmatched. The CDR3 loop reads CASSRGQVAYEQYF. The DNA of the CDR3 is TGCGCCAGCAGCCGTGGACAGGTCGCCTACGAGCAGTACTTC.

The CDR3 region is CASSILVSRTDTQYF. CDR3 nucleotide sequence: TGTGCCAGTAGTATACTCGTGAGTCGCACAGATACGCAGTATTTT. This chain uses TRBV19 with TRBJ2-3; D ambiguous. This CDR3 has 15 amino acids. The germline gives CDR1 LNHDA, CDR2 SQIVND (reference sequence). Trimming pared 2 bases from V and 1 base from J, leaving 10 bases between.